This T cell receptor (beta chain) stems from a study of long-term antiretroviral therapy in people with HIV. Participants with HIV, all of them, were treated in the United States. The V end was cut by 0 bases, the J end by 4 bases, with 12 bases between. Germline lookup yields CDR1 SGDLS and CDR2 YYNGEE. The CDR3 sequence is 15 residues long. With regard to this clone: Its antigen is still unknown.

The assay used was immunoSEQ (version v3.0), run at survey level. Profiled with immunoSEQ multiplex PCR; TCRdb holds only in-frame clones, not every one. The sample lists 20,000 to 25,000 clones, just under 85% seen once, with approximately 4.6% in the top ten. Overall study results and limits: Spans of CDR3 length were tighter for HIV repertoires than for controls. ART preceded a rise in diversity that nonetheless stayed lower than in transplant donor controls.

This rearrangement joins TRBV9 to TRBJ2-3, with D hard to call. The origin of this receptor is a man aged 18 to 29 with HIV. The specimen was unsorted PBMCs, collected 0.5 years after starting antiretroviral therapy. The CDR3 loop reads CASSVGKGWADTQYF. The CDR3, as DNA: TGTGCCAGCAGCGTAGGAAAGGGTTGGGCAGATACGCAGTATTTT.